These 29 T cell receptor beta chains were all obtained from the same sample, sequenced in a study of blood T cell repertoires in COVID-19. Assay: immunoSEQ multiplex PCR; the TCRdb copy retains only in-frame clones and omits some. The table lists about 150,000 clones, 80% to 90% of them singletons. The sequenced sample consisted of peripheral blood. The receptors come from a man between 18 and 29 years old with COVID-19, enrolled during active disease.

This chain connects TRBV7-2 to TRBJ2-1; D might be TRBD2 (5 bases). This CDR3 spans 15 amino acids. The V end lost 2 bases, the J end lost 4 bases, and 12 bases lay between the germline ends. Germline CDR1 SGHTA, CDR2 FQGNSA. The CDR3 reads CASSLMAGLYNEQFF. CDR3 DNA sequence: TGTGCCAGCAGCTTAATGGCGGGTTTATACAATGAGCAGTTCTTC.

Only one count was recorded for this clone. The chain uses TRBV6-5 and TRBJ2-5; D might be TRBD2 (7 bases). Germline loops: CDR1 MNHEY, CDR2 SVGAGI. With 5 bases removed from V and 4 bases from J, the gap between germline ends came to 17 bases. The CDR3 extends over 15 amino acids. The CDR3 DNA reads TGTGCCAGCAGTACCCGATACAGGGAGGGAGAGACCCAGTACTTC. This translates into CASSTRYREGETQYF.

Regarding this clone: The junction does not match germline at one end; this may be a read error. V is TRBV6-2 or TRBV6-3 and J is TRBJ1-4; D is ambiguous. The CDR3 has 15 amino acids. CDR1 and CDR2 from the germline V gene are MNHEY and SVGEGT. DNA of the CDR3: TGTGCCAGCAGTTACTCACATACCCCGGGAGAAAAACTGCTTTTT. As protein: CASSYSHTPGEKLLF.

The chain is built from TRBV28 and TRBJ2-5, with D perhaps TRBD1 (7 bases). Deletions cut 5 bases from V and 2 bases from J, with 12 bases between. CDR1 MDHEN and CDR2 SYDVKM come from the germline V gene. The CDR3 runs 14 residues. DNA for the CDR3: TGTGCCAGCAGTCTGACAGGGAGGCAAGAGACCCAGTACTTC. It is translated as CASSLTGRQETQYF.

This clone has just one count. The chain combines TRBV7-9 with TRBJ2-7, with D possibly TRBD1 on 5 matching bases. Germline CDR1 is SEHNR and CDR2 is FQNEAQ (reference sequence). The germline V and J ends were trimmed by 0 bases and 6 bases, with 15 bases remaining between them. The CDR3 is 15 residues long. The DNA for the CDR3 is TGTGCCAGCAGCTTAGCCCCTGCAGGGAAAGGCGAGCAGTACTTC. Encoded protein: CASSLAPAGKGEQYF.

The rearrangement links TRBV28 to TRBJ2-5, with 8 bases lining up with TRBD2. Germline V gene lookup returns CDR1 MDHEN and CDR2 SYDVKM. The V gene end was trimmed by 6 bases and the J gene end by 5 bases; junction bases not matched to a gene: 17. The CDR3 has 17 residues. CDR3 in amino acids: CASSSQPGLAARETQYF. The DNA of the CDR3 is TGTGCCAGCAGCAGCCAACCTGGACTAGCCGCAAGGGAGACCCAGTACTTC.

The chain carries TRBV7-2 and TRBJ2-7; 7 bases fit TRBD1. The germline CDR1 and CDR2 sequences are SGHTA and FQGNSA. The V and J ends lost 5 bases and 6 bases, in that order; junction bases with no gene match: 13. This CDR3 comprises 15 residues. The DNA for the CDR3 is TGTGCCAGCAGCAATCGACAGGGTGTCGGTCGCGAGCAGTACTTC. It codes for CASSNRQGVGREQYF. The variable domain in full, with the rest retrieved from reference TRBV7-2 and TRBJ2-7, is GAGVSQSPSNKVTEKGKDVELRCDPISGHTALYWYRQSLGQGLEFLIYFQGNSAPDKSGLPSDRFSAERTGGSVSTLTIQRTQQEDSAVYLCASSNRQGVGREQYFGPGTRLTVT.

The rearrangement joins TRBV6-2 or TRBV6-3 to TRBJ2-1; D might be TRBD1 (5 bases). The germline CDR1 and CDR2 sequences are MNHEY and SVGEGT. V lost 1 base and J lost 8, with 15 bases in between. The CDR3 is 15 residues long. Written as DNA, the CDR3 is TGTGCCAGCAGTTACTGGGGCGGAGAAGGCGATGAGCAGTTCTTC. Amino acids: CASSYWGGEGDEQFF.

The V and J genes are TRBV6-2 or TRBV6-3 and TRBJ1-5; D call uncertain. The CDR3 has 15 residues. Germline assignment: CDR1 MNHEY and CDR2 SVGEGT. Trimming took off 2 bases at V and 4 bases at J, with 12 bases between the two ends. The CDR3 reads CASSYDTRRNQPQHF. DNA of the CDR3: TGTGCCAGCAGTTACGACACCCGCCGGAATCAGCCCCAGCATTTT.

V and J are TRBV25-1 and TRBJ1-2; TRBD1 matches at 9 bases. V trimming: 6 bases; J trimming: 2 bases; junction bases outside the gene matches: 10. CDR1 is MGHDK and CDR2 is SYGVNS in the germline V gene. The CDR3 sequence is 16 residues long. The CDR3 nucleotides are TGTGCCAGCAGGGGGGGGACAGGGAAATCAAACTATGGCTACACCTTC. It is translated as CASRGGTGKSNYGYTF.

This clone has a handful of counts. The V gene is TRBV4-2, the J gene TRBJ1-1, with no clear D. The CDR3 sequence is 11 residues long. V lost 10 bases, J lost 6 bases, and 12 bases lay in between. CDR1 and CDR2 (germline): LGHNA, YNFKEQ. The CDR3 bases are TGTGCCACGGGAGAAGGTGCTGAAGCTTTCTTT. This encodes CATGEGAEAFF.

The chain is built from TRBV19 and TRBJ2-1, with 9 positions matching TRBD2. V dropped 6 bases and J dropped 6; count of bases not matched to a gene: 3. CDR3 length: 13 amino acids. The germline V gene encodes CDR1 LNHDA and CDR2 SQIVND (reference sequence). The CDR3 nucleotides read TGTGCCAGTAGGGGACTAGCCCCCAATGAGCAGTTCTTC. It yields the protein CASRGLAPNEQFF.

The rearrangement links TRBV6-6 to TRBJ2-1; D unresolved. The V gene lost 4 bases and the J gene lost 6 bases, with 7 bases spanning the gap. This CDR3 has 12 amino acids. Germline V gene sequence: CDR1 MNHNY, CDR2 SVGAGI (reference sequence). The CDR3 sequence is CASSFLPNEQFF. CDR3 DNA: TGTGCCAGCAGTTTTCTTCCCAATGAGCAGTTCTTC.

This chain joins TRBV19 and TRBJ2-7; D ambiguous. With 5 bases removed from V and 0 bases from J, the gap between germline ends came to 11 bases. Germline V CDR1 and CDR2: LNHDA, SQIVND (reference sequence). This CDR3 is built from 14 residues. Written as DNA, the CDR3 is TGTGCCAGTAGTGTAACACACAGCTCCTACGAGCAGTACTTC. Translation: CASSVTHSSYEQYF.

The V gene is TRBV9, the J gene TRBJ2-7; D might be TRBD1 (6 bases). Trimming left V 3 bases short and J 5 bases short, with 15 bases between. Germline-derived CDR1 and CDR2 are SGDLS and YYNGEE. CDR3 length: 14 amino acids. The CDR3 bases are TGTGCCAGCAGCGCAGGACAGCGTAGGGACGAGCAGTACTTC. Translating it yields CASSAGQRRDEQYF.

As to this clone: Other DNA sequences in the sample encode the same CDR3. The chain is built from TRBV18 and TRBJ1-1, with D tentatively TRBD1 (6 bases). The germline CDR1 and CDR2 sequences are KGHSH and LQKENI. The CDR3 is made up of 14 amino acids. Trimming left V 6 bases short and J 0 bases short, with 11 bases between. The CDR3 bases are TGTGCCAGCTCCCGGACAGACATGAACACTGAAGCTTTCTTT. Translating gives CASSRTDMNTEAFF.

The chain is built from TRBV5-4 and TRBJ2-7; 8 bases are shared with TRBD2. The CDR3 spans 14 residues. J gave up 2 bases and V 4 bases, and 5 bases lay outside the gene matches. In germline, CDR1 is SGHNT, CDR2 YYREEE (reference sequence). The CDR3 spells CASSRGGRTYEQYF. CDR3 sequence (DNA): TGTGCCAGCAGCCGGGGGGGCAGAACCTACGAGCAGTACTTC.

The count of this clone is one. The chain combines TRBV15 with TRBJ2-3; 7 nucleotides align to TRBD1. J was trimmed by 3 bases and V by 1 base; bases with no gene match: 4. This CDR3 region has 15 residues. Germline V lookup: CDR1 LNHNV, CDR2 YYDKDF (reference sequence). The CDR3 sequence: CATSRGQGETDTQYF. The DNA of the CDR3 is TGTGCCACCAGCAGAGGACAGGGTGAAACAGATACGCAGTATTTT.

This chain joins TRBV9 and TRBJ2-7; D ambiguous. This CDR3 contains 14 residues. V was trimmed by 0 bases and J by 2 bases, leaving 9 bases between them. CDR1 and CDR2 from the germline V gene are SGDLS and YYNGEE. CDR3 protein: CASSVGAAAYEQYF. Here the CDR3 DNA reads TGTGCCAGCAGCGTAGGGGCCGCCGCCTACGAGCAGTACTTC.

V usage is TRBV7-9 and J usage is TRBJ2-7; the match to TRBD1 covers 7 bases. After removal of 5 bases from V and 5 bases from J, the junction contained 6 bases not matched to a gene. CDR1 and CDR2 from the germline V gene are SEHNR and FQNEAQ (reference sequence). This CDR3 is built from 13 residues. CDR3 protein: CASSVQGPHEQYF. In DNA, the CDR3 is TGTGCCAGCAGCGTACAGGGGCCCCACGAGCAGTACTTC.

The chain carries TRBV30 and TRBJ2-1, with 10 positions matching TRBD2. Trimming took 4 bases from V and 15 from J; bases not matched to a gene: 9. Per germline, CDR1 GTSNPN and CDR2 SVGIG (reference sequence). The CDR3 consists of 12 residues. CDR3: CAWIKTSGEGFF. In DNA form, the CDR3 reads TGTGCCTGGATTAAAACTAGCGGGGAGGGGTTCTTC.

The rearrangement links TRBV6-6 to TRBJ1-2, with 7 bases matching TRBD1. Germline lookup yields CDR1 MNHNY and CDR2 SVGAGI (reference sequence). The CDR3 is 14 residues long. V shed 5 bases and J 3 bases; nucleotides not matched to a gene: 6. CDR3: CASSDDREDYGYTF. CDR3 DNA: TGTGCCAGCAGTGACGACAGGGAAGACTATGGCTACACCTTC.

The chain recombines TRBV7-3 with TRBJ2-2; D gene ambiguous. Trimming took off 6 bases at V and 0 bases at J, with 5 bases between the two ends. Germline V gene lookup returns CDR1 SGHTA and CDR2 FQGTGA. The CDR3 is 13 amino acids. CDR3 amino acids: CASSNSNTGELFF. CDR3 nucleotide sequence: TGTGCCAGCAGTAACTCGAACACCGGGGAGCTGTTTTTT.

This rearrangement joins TRBV13 to TRBJ2-3; 8 bases fit TRBD1. Germline CDR1 PRHDT, CDR2 FYEKMQ (reference sequence). The J segment lost 0 bases and the V segment lost 4 bases, leaving 9 bases of the junction unmatched. This CDR3 has 17 residues. The CDR3 DNA reads TGTGCCAGCAGCTCGATTAGGACAGGGCTAAGCACAGATACGCAGTATTTT. Encoded protein: CASSSIRTGLSTDTQYF. Full variable domain (outside the CDR3, taken from reference TRBV13 and TRBJ2-3): AAGVIQSPRHLIKEKRETATLKCYPIPRHDTVYWYQQGPGQDPQFLISFYEKMQSDKGSIPDRFSAQQFSDYHSELNMSSLELGDSALYFCASSSIRTGLSTDTQYFGPGTRLTVL.

V gene TRBV7-2 combines with J gene TRBJ2-7; the D is unclear. The CDR3 has 15 residues. The V end lost 2 bases, the J end lost 0 bases, and 11 bases lay between the germline ends. Looked up from germline, CDR1 is SGHTA and CDR2 is FQGNSA. The CDR3 coding sequence is TGTGCCAGCAGCTTATCGCCTACCTCCTCCTACGAGCAGTACTTC. Protein: CASSLSPTSSYEQYF.

This clone occurred once. V and J are TRBV2 and TRBJ2-5; 7 bases are a match to TRBD1. V shed 9 bases, J shed 5 bases, and the junction held 12 bases outside the gene matches. The CDR3 extends over 14 amino acids. Germline V lookup: CDR1 SNHLY, CDR2 FYNNEI. CDR3 residues: CARSKGTAKETQYF. CDR3 in DNA: TGTGCCAGGAGCAAGGGGACAGCTAAGGAGACCCAGTACTTC.

The chain links TRBV28 to TRBJ2-7, with 9 nucleotides matching TRBD2. Germline assignment: CDR1 MDHEN and CDR2 SYDVKM. The CDR3 runs 16 residues. V shed 2 bases, J shed 0 bases, and the junction held 5 bases outside the gene matches. CDR3 coding DNA: TGTGCCAGCAGTTTACTCGGTAGCGGGAGCTCCTACGAGCAGTACTTC. This encodes CASSLLGSGSSYEQYF. Variable domain in full (rest from reference TRBV28 and TRBJ2-7): DVKVTQSSRYLVKRTGEKVFLECVQDMDHENMFWYRQDPGLGLRLIYFSYDVKMKEKGDIPEGYSVSREKKERFSLILESASTNQTSMYLCASSLLGSGSSYEQYFGPGTRLTVT.

This sequence joins TRBV28 and TRBJ2-7, with TRBD2 identical over 8 bases. The V segment lost 5 bases and the J segment 5 bases; nucleotides outside the gene matches: 11. The CDR3 is made up of 15 amino acids. CDR1 is MDHEN and CDR2 is SYDVKM in the germline V gene. This CDR3 is CASSLYSGIPNEQYF. CDR3 in DNA: TGTGCCAGCAGTCTCTATAGCGGGATACCTAACGAGCAGTACTTC. The full variable domain, its missing parts supplied by reference TRBV28 and TRBJ2-7, is DVKVTQSSRYLVKRTGEKVFLECVQDMDHENMFWYRQDPGLGLRLIYFSYDVKMKEKGDIPEGYSVSREKKERFSLILESASTNQTSMYLCASSLYSGIPNEQYFGPGTRLTVT.

J is TRBJ2-7 and V is TRBV23-1, with 9 bases lining up with TRBD1. TRBV23-1 carries the ORF label, with uncertain function. The CDR3 runs to 15 residues. Germline trimming cut 4 bases from V and 5 bases from J; bases unmatched to any gene: 9. DNA for the CDR3: TGCGCCAGCAGTCTCCCGGGACAGGGAGAAAACGAGCAGTACTTC. It encodes CASSLPGQGENEQYF.